This T cell receptor (beta chain) comes out of a study of blood T cell repertoires in COVID-19. The assay was immunoSEQ multiplex PCR, and TCRdb's table has in-frame clones only and misses some. The table records about 100,000 clones, 80% to 90% of them present only once. The germline CDR1 and CDR2 sequences are LGHDT and YNNKEL (reference sequence). This CDR3 is 14 amino acids long. V gave up 6 bases and J gave up 6 bases, with 14 bases separating them. This clone was seen a single time. The receptor was isolated from a woman aged 25-40 years with acute or convalescent COVID-19. Sequencing was carried out using peripheral blood. The V gene is TRBV3-1 (or the pseudogene TRBV3-2), the J gene TRBJ1-4; possibly TRBD1 for D (6 bases). CDR3 bases: TGTGCCAGCAGTTTCAGGGGAGAATATGAAAAACTGTTTTTT. It codes for CASSFRGEYEKLFF.